One TCR beta chain is described in this entry. Its specific antigen is unknown. Base quality data are lacking; no much larger clone is found one base away. The data are from a study of identifying expanded T cells in peripheral blood (dated by TCRdb to about 2019). Regarding the research as a whole: Separate aliquots of the same genomic DNA pool were sequenced to produce technical replicates, and four replicates were compared in pairs.

V loses 2 bases at its end and J loses 6 bases; junction bases beyond the gene matches: 15. From its cysteine to its phenylalanine, the CDR3 spans 18 amino acids. Just the 54-base CDR3 DNA is kept, in frame starting at base 1. CDR1 and CDR2, per the germline V gene, are SGHVS and FQNEAQ. TCRbeta CDR3 regions were profiled with the immunoSEQ Assay using bias-controlled multiplex PCR amplification of genomic DNA. Per the authors' processing: The absolute abundance of each unique TCRbeta CDR3 region was quantified after sequences were collapsed and filtered. Differential abundance was tested with two models: a binomial (Fisher-equivalent) model and a beta-binomial model that adds time-dependent variance fitted from healthy donors. Any clone with fewer than 5 combined templates was excluded, and a clone was called differentially abundant if its Benjamini-Hochberg FDR was below 0.01. The form v = (b*log(k)+a)^2 was used to model beta-binomial variance as a function of total template count across the two samples. The clones in this table, taken by TCRdb from immuneACCESS, are in-frame only. Not every clone is retained; where verified, under half of the shortfall comes from an unresolved V gene, and the cause of the rest is unknown. V, J and clone size were drawn from that table, and D and trimming were deduced from the DNA. This sample holds fewer than 85,000 clones; just under 85% were observed only once. Together, the top ten hold 18% of the sample.

No immune events such as infections were documented for the healthy donors during the collection period. Blood repertoires from healthy donors were used as a training cohort for calibrating time-dependent variance in a beta-binomial model of differential abundance of T-cell clones. The training cohort included some ten healthy donors, of whom 3 were female and 7 were male. An age range of about 29 to 65 years, with an average of about 39 years, was recorded for the donors. Obtained from a commercial supplier, whole blood was collected from each healthy donor at three time points set about two weeks apart. Genomic DNA was extracted from unsorted whole blood for immunosequencing. The paper as a whole reports these results and caveats: The authors expected that over much longer intervals, such as months to years, biological variance in healthy repertoires might increase even further. Variance in clone template counts between roughly 2-week samples significantly increased with total template count across all healthy donors. Approximately 1.2 differentially abundant clones were flagged by the binomial model between technical replicates, whereas about 15 and 19 were flagged over roughly two weeks and four weeks, respectively. Both the number of clones called differentially abundant and the false-positive rate were significantly reduced by the beta-binomial model across all healthy-donor time intervals.

The clonotype originates from a person aged 18 to 70 in good health. Sequencing used blood. The sequence links TRBV7-8 to TRBJ1-5, with 8 middle bases fitting TRBD1. The encoded CDR3 is CASSLTTGAGGIRQPQHF. Read as DNA, the sequence is TGTGCCAGCAGCTTAACGACAGGGGCAGGGGGGATACGTCAGCCCCAGCATTTT.